A single TCR beta chain is shown here with its context. The germline gives CDR1 SGHDN, CDR2 FVKESK. Trimming cost V 1 base and J 1 base, with 8 bases left between them. The CDR3 spans 14 residues. The data are from a study of T cells in tuberculosis. Study overall: The T cells targeted glucose monomycolate, a mycobacterial lipid, via CD1B.

Specified time point: new active TB diagnosis, blood taken before or within 7 days of starting treatment. Confirmation came from sputum smear and/or culture positivity for M. tuberculosis. Clones were sequenced by immunoSEQ multiplex PCR, and TCRdb holds only the in-frame ones, with some missing. The table has around 30,000 clones, approximately 85% seen once. Here the sequenced sample was PBMCs, taken at tuberculosis diagnosis. This rearrangement joins TRBV14 to TRBJ2-7; D is possibly TRBD1 (5 bases). The receptor comes from an adult with tuberculosis. CDR3 region: CASSQGTGSYEQYF. CDR3 nucleotide sequence: TGTGCCAGCAGCCAAGGTACAGGATCCTACGAGCAGTACTTC.